One sample yielded the 14 T cell receptor beta chains listed below, sequenced in a study of blood T cell repertoires in COVID-19. Data came from immunoSEQ multiplex PCR; TCRdb stores just in-frame clones and leaves some out. The sample yields 150,000 to 200,000 clones, 80% to 90% seen once. Sample: peripheral blood. The receptors originated from a woman of 80 years or more with acute or convalescent COVID-19.

This chain uses TRBV27 with TRBJ2-2; 7 bases line up with TRBD2. From germline, CDR1 is MNHEY and CDR2 SMNVEV (reference sequence). The J segment lost 0 bases and the V segment lost 7 bases, leaving 5 bases of the junction unmatched. The CDR3 runs 15 residues. The CDR3 is CASKLGTTNTGELFF. CDR3 DNA sequence: TGTGCCAGCAAGTTAGGGACTACGAACACCGGGGAGCTGTTTTTT.

This clone was recorded only once. The chain recombines TRBV7-2 with TRBJ2-1, with TRBD2 matching 13 bases. CDR3 length equals 14 residues. J was trimmed by 10 bases and V by 5 bases; bases with no gene match: 5. Germline lookup yields CDR1 SGHTA and CDR2 FQGNSA. CDR3 sequence: CASSRTSGGTEQFF. CDR3 bases: TGTGCCAGCAGCCGGACTAGCGGGGGTACCGAGCAGTTCTTC.

This rearrangement joins TRBV6-6 to TRBJ1-6; possibly TRBD1 for D (6 bases). The CDR3 spans 13 residues. V was shortened by 10 bases and J by 7 bases, with 14 bases between the two germline ends. From germline, CDR1 is MNHNY and CDR2 SVGAGI (reference sequence). CDR3 DNA: TGTGCCACCCAGGGGTCGGGGAATTCACCCCTCCACTTT. Translation gives CATQGSGNSPLHF.

V gene TRBV3-1 (or the pseudogene TRBV3-2) combines with J gene TRBJ1-6; D is unclear. The germline CDR1 and CDR2 sequences are LGHDT and YNNKEL (reference sequence). Trimming removed 1 base at V and 7 bases at J, with 5 bases between. This CDR3 has 13 amino acids. The CDR3 sequence: CASSQGPNSPLHF. CDR3 sequence (DNA): TGTGCCAGCAGCCAAGGTCCGAATTCACCCCTCCACTTT.

The chain links TRBV5-5 to TRBJ2-5; possibly TRBD1 for D (6 bases). Germline V gene lookup returns CDR1 SGHKS and CDR2 YYEKEE (reference sequence). The length of the CDR3 is 15 residues. The V end was cut by 0 bases, the J end by 5 bases, with 14 bases between. The CDR3 reads CASSLGGGPSETQYF. The CDR3 DNA reads TGTGCCAGCAGCTTGGGTGGGGGCCCTTCTGAGACCCAGTACTTC.

This chain connects TRBV7-2 to TRBJ2-7, with D possibly TRBD1 on 5 matching bases. CDR1 and CDR2 (germline): SGHTA, FQGNSA. Trimming stripped 0 bases from V and 0 bases from J, with 9 bases between. The length of the CDR3 is 15 residues. This CDR3 is CASSLAVGASYEQYF. The CDR3 nucleotides read TGTGCCAGCAGCTTAGCGGTAGGGGCCTCCTACGAGCAGTACTTC. The full variable domain, completed using reference TRBV7-2 and TRBJ2-7, is GAGVSQSPSNKVTEKGKDVELRCDPISGHTALYWYRQSLGQGLEFLIYFQGNSAPDKSGLPSDRFSAERTGGSVSTLTIQRTQQEDSAVYLCASSLAVGASYEQYFGPGTRLTVT.

The genes are TRBV4-1 and TRBJ2-7; 7 bases agree with TRBD1. V lost 0 bases and J lost 2; bases outside the gene matches: 7. Per the germline V gene, CDR1 is MGHRA and CDR2 is YSYEKL. The CDR3 runs 16 residues. The chain's CDR3 is CASSQDPQGQPYEQYF. DNA of the CDR3: TGCGCCAGCAGCCAAGATCCCCAGGGACAGCCCTACGAGCAGTACTTC.

This clone was seen once. The rearrangement uses TRBV19 and TRBJ1-6, with 8 nucleotides matching TRBD1. CDR1 LNHDA and CDR2 SQIVND come from the germline V gene (reference sequence). Unmatched junction bases numbered 9, after V lost 5 bases and J lost 9 bases. This CDR3 comprises 15 residues. The CDR3 DNA sequence: TGTGCCAGTAGTCCCCAGACAGGGGACGGTTCACCCCTCCACTTT. Its translation is CASSPQTGDGSPLHF.

This chain links TRBV7-2 with TRBJ1-1, with a weak D call TRBD1 (6 bases). The germline V and J ends were trimmed by 5 bases and 4 bases, with 17 bases remaining between them. CDR1 and CDR2 (germline): SGHTA, FQGNSA. The CDR3 extends over 15 amino acids. The CDR3 DNA follows: TGTGCCAGCAGCAAAACACAGGGTAGTGGCACTGAAGCTTTCTTT. Amino acid sequence: CASSKTQGSGTEAFF. The full variable domain, its missing parts supplied by reference TRBV7-2 and TRBJ1-1, is GAGVSQSPSNKVTEKGKDVELRCDPISGHTALYWYRQSLGQGLEFLIYFQGNSAPDKSGLPSDRFSAERTGGSVSTLTIQRTQQEDSAVYLCASSKTQGSGTEAFFGQGTRLTVV.

This rearrangement joins TRBV7-2 to TRBJ2-7, with TRBD1 identical over 8 bases. Per the germline V gene, CDR1 is SGHTA and CDR2 is FQGNSA. The CDR3 length is 15 residues. V was pared by 1 base and J by 3 bases, with 5 bases of the junction left unmatched. CDR3 in DNA: TGTGCCAGCAGCTTAGATGGGACAGGAGGCTACGAGCAGTACTTC. Translation gives CASSLDGTGGYEQYF.

The chain has TRBV10-3 and TRBJ1-2; D might be TRBD1 (6 bases). This CDR3 is 12 amino acids long. V lost 6 bases, J lost 8 bases, and 13 bases lay in between. Germline CDR1 and CDR2: ENHRY and SYGVKD. For the CDR3, the DNA is TGTGCCATCAGACAGGGCATCGGGGGCTACACCTTC. It codes for CAIRQGIGGYTF.

The chain is built from TRBV27 and TRBJ1-4; D is ambiguous. The germline V and J ends were trimmed by 5 bases and 4 bases, with 17 bases remaining between them. In germline, CDR1 is MNHEY, CDR2 SMNVEV (reference sequence). CDR3 size: 16 residues. Here the CDR3 reads CASSPSRSRINEKLFF. The CDR3 coding sequence is TGTGCCAGCAGTCCGTCAAGGAGTCGGATTAATGAAAAACTGTTTTTT.

The rearrangement uses TRBV20-1 and TRBJ2-4; 9 bases fit TRBD2. Per germline, CDR1 DFQATT and CDR2 SNEGSKA (reference sequence). CDR3 size: 17 residues. V lost 3 bases to trimming and J lost 0 bases; unmatched junction nucleotides: 9. The CDR3 loop reads CSASGLAGNLAKNIQYF. The CDR3 coding sequence is TGCAGTGCTAGTGGCCTAGCGGGGAACCTAGCCAAAAACATTCAGTACTTC.

This sequence joins TRBV3-1 (or the pseudogene TRBV3-2) and TRBJ2-7, with 12 bases fitting TRBD2. V was pared by 4 bases and J by 9 bases, with 10 bases of the junction left unmatched. Germline CDR1 LGHDT, CDR2 YNNKEL (reference sequence). The CDR3 totals 15 residues. CDR3: CASSLSTSGGKVQYF. Here the CDR3 DNA reads TGTGCCAGCAGCCTATCGACTAGCGGGGGCAAAGTGCAGTACTTC.